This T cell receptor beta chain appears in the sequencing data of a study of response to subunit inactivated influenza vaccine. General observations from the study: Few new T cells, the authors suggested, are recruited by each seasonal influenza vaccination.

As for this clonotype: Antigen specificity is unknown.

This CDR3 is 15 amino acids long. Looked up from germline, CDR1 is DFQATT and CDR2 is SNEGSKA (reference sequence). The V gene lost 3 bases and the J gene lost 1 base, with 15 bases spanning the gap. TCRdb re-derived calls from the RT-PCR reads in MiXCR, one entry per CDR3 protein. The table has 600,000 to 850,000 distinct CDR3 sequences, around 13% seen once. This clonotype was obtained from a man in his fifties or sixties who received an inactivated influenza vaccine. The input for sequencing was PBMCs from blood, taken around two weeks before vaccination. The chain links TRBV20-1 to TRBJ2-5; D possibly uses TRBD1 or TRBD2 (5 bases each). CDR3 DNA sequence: TGCAGTGCTAGGAAGGGACGCAGCTTCCAAGAGACCCAGTACTTC. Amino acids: CSARKGRSFQETQYF.